The entry below gives a single TCR beta chain sequence along with its context. Antigen: not known. The data originate from a study of T cell responses to AZD1222 COVID-19 vaccine. Study-level results: Mostly white British, mostly female donors; authors suggested clonal diversity may be underestimated. AZD1222 recipients seropositive at baseline numbered only 6 or 7. Targets within unmutated variant regions were reportedly found for nearly half of spike-specific TCRs. Distributed over spike, vaccine-associated CD4 TCRs predominated at 160-218 and 743-854.

This CDR3 is built from 15 residues. Here immunoSEQ multiplex PCR was the method, and the copy in TCRdb shows in-frame clones only, minus some. In the table there are 150,000 to 200,000 clones, about 92% of which are singletons. The rearrangement joins TRBV21-1 to TRBJ2-3; the table's D gene call, TRBD2, was not cross checked with the DNA. TRBV21-1 is shown as a pseudogene. The sample in question was peripheral blood, obtained 28 days after the second dose of the MenACWY control vaccine. The source is an adult who received the MenACWY meningococcal vaccine as a control. The CDR3 DNA sequence: TGTGCCAGCAGCAAAGGGGCGGGGGGCACAGATACGCAGTATTTT. Translating it yields CASSKGAGGTDTQYF.